This passage covers 30 T cell receptor beta chains from one sample sequenced in a study of technical replicates of blood from a handful of donors. TCRdb's copy holds only in-frame clones and misses some; the assay was immunoSEQ multiplex PCR. The data contain approximately 94,000 clones, less than 96% of them seen just once; the ten biggest clones take up around 0.37%. The source material was T cells isolated from PBMCs. All receptors come from a human donor in good health.

V gene TRBV2 combines with J gene TRBJ1-3; 8 bases line up with TRBD1. CDR1 SNHLY and CDR2 FYNNEI come from the germline V gene. The J segment lost 3 bases and the V segment lost 7 bases, leaving 5 bases of the junction unmatched. The CDR3 is made up of 14 amino acids. The CDR3, as DNA: TGTGCCAGCACCCAGGGGGCAAGTGGAAACACCATATATTTT. Its translation: CASTQGASGNTIYF.

V gene TRBV6-5 combines with J gene TRBJ2-4; unclear D gene. The germline V gene has CDR1 MNHEY and CDR2 SVGAGI. Trimming shortened V by 0 bases and J by 5 bases, and 5 bases separated the two germline ends. This CDR3 contains 13 residues. CDR3 nucleotide sequence: TGTGCCAGCAGTTACTCGCCAGAAAACATTCAGTACTTC. Protein sequence: CASSYSPENIQYF.

The chain has TRBV15 and TRBJ1-4, with a possible D match to TRBD1 (5 bases). The length of the CDR3 is 13 residues. The V and J ends lost 5 bases and 10 bases respectively, with 14 bases between them. CDR1 and CDR2 from the germline V gene are LNHNV and YYDKDF (reference sequence). CDR3 protein: CATSPTETAKLFF. The CDR3 DNA follows: TGTGCCACCAGCCCTACGGAGACAGCAAAACTGTTTTTT.

J is TRBJ1-1 and V is TRBV5-4; possible D gene TRBD1, 6 bases. V was trimmed by 4 bases and J by 2 bases, leaving 15 bases between them. Germline CDR1 is SGHNT and CDR2 is YYREEE (reference sequence). The CDR3 covers 15 residues. CDR3 nucleotides: TGTGCCAGCAGCCGGCAAGGGGGTGGAAACACTGAAGCTTTCTTT. Translating it yields CASSRQGGGNTEAFF.

The gene calls are TRBV9 and TRBJ2-1, with unresolved D. CDR3 length: 13 amino acids. V shed 0 bases and J shed 4 bases, with 5 bases lying between them. Germline lookup yields CDR1 SGDLS and CDR2 YYNGEE. The CDR3 DNA reads TGTGCCAGCAGCGTAGGTCAGTACAATGAGCAGTTCTTC. It codes for CASSVGQYNEQFF.

This clone has only one observation. The chain joins TRBV29-1 to TRBJ2-2, with unresolved D. The V end was cut by 6 bases, the J end by 6 bases, with 8 bases between. Germline CDR1 reads SQVTM; CDR2 reads ANQGSEA. This CDR3 is 11 amino acids long. The CDR3 nucleotides read TGCAGCGTCCTCAACTCCGGGGAGCTGTTTTTT. It encodes CSVLNSGELFF.

This clone was observed a single time. V is TRBV27 and J is TRBJ2-1; a possible D gene is TRBD1 (6 bases). V was pared by 7 bases and J by 4 bases, with 14 bases between. The CDR3 runs 14 residues. Per germline, CDR1 MNHEY and CDR2 SMNVEV (reference sequence). The CDR3 here is CASNNPGQYNEQFF. The CDR3 DNA sequence: TGTGCCAGCAACAACCCCGGACAGTACAATGAGCAGTTCTTC.

V is TRBV7-9 and J is TRBJ2-1; D not resolved. Between the trimmed V and J ends, which lost 1 base and 0 bases, there was a span of 7 bases. Germline CDR1 SEHNR, CDR2 FQNEAQ (reference sequence). The CDR3 has 15 amino acids. The CDR3 DNA is TGTGCCAGCAGCTTAGTCGGGTACTCCTACAATGAGCAGTTCTTC. This gives the protein CASSLVGYSYNEQFF. The variable domain in full, completed from reference TRBV7-9 and TRBJ2-1, reads DTGVSQNPRHKITKRGQNVTFRCDPISEHNRLYWYRQTLGQGPEFLTYFQNEAQLEKSRLLSDRFSAERPKGSFSTLEIQRTEQGDSAMYLCASSLVGYSYNEQFFGPGTRLTVL.

The chain uses TRBV6-5 and TRBJ1-1; D not resolved. There are 11 residues in the CDR3. V was cut by 3 bases and J by 7 bases, with 6 bases left in between. CDR1 is MNHEY, CDR2 SVGAGI, per germline. The CDR3 here is CASSYRFEAFF. For the CDR3, the DNA is TGTGCCAGCAGTTATCGTTTTGAAGCTTTCTTT.

The V call is TRBV6-6, the J call TRBJ2-7, with TRBD1 identical over 9 bases. V shed 5 bases and J 4 bases; nucleotides not matched to a gene: 3. The CDR3 covers 13 residues. Germline CDR1 reads MNHNY; CDR2 reads SVGAGI (reference sequence). The CDR3 coding sequence is TGTGCCAGCAGTCCCGGGACAGGGTACGAGCAGTACTTC. Translation: CASSPGTGYEQYF.

The chain is built from TRBV28 and TRBJ2-1; 14 bases align to TRBD2. The CDR3 runs to 15 residues. Losses at the gene ends were 8 bases for V and 4 bases for J; bases not matched to a gene: 4. Germline V gene lookup returns CDR1 MDHEN and CDR2 SYDVKM. CDR3 coding DNA: TGTGCCAGCGGAGGGACTAGCGGGAGTTACAATGAGCAGTTCTTC. Protein: CASGGTSGSYNEQFF.

The V call is TRBV2, the J call TRBJ1-1; D not certain. Germline CDR1 is SNHLY and CDR2 is FYNNEI. The CDR3 is 13 residues long. V shed 4 bases and J shed 4 bases, with 10 bases lying between them. DNA for the CDR3: TGTGCCAGCAGTGGAACGGGAGGCACTGAAGCTTTCTTT. Translated: CASSGTGGTEAFF.

This chain connects TRBV7-9 to TRBJ2-4; D is undetermined. Trimming took 5 bases from V and 0 from J, leaving 14 bases between them. This CDR3 spans 16 amino acids. CDR1 is SEHNR, CDR2 FQNEAQ, per germline (reference sequence). The CDR3 reads CASSPVERLAKNIQYF. The CDR3 DNA reads TGTGCCAGCAGCCCCGTTGAGCGACTAGCCAAAAACATTCAGTACTTC.

V gene TRBV28 combines with J gene TRBJ2-7; a weak D match, TRBD2 (6 bases). The CDR3 totals 15 residues. Trimming took off 5 bases at V and 3 bases at J, with 17 bases between the two ends. Germline-derived CDR1 and CDR2 are MDHEN and SYDVKM. CDR3 nucleotide sequence: TGTGCCAGCAGTAAAAAGCCGGGAGAGGTCTACGAGCAGTACTTC. It translates to CASSKKPGEVYEQYF.

The gene calls are TRBV29-1 and TRBJ2-2; TRBD1 is a possible D gene (5 bases). The ends were cut back, 4 bases at V and 6 bases at J, with 12 bases in the middle. Germline values: CDR1 SQVTM, CDR2 ANQGSEA. The CDR3 runs to 13 residues. The CDR3 region has the DNA TGCAGCGTTGCAGCAGGGTTTGCCGGGGAGCTGTTTTTT. This gives the protein CSVAAGFAGELFF.

The V gene is TRBV7-6, the J gene TRBJ1-3; 10 positions match TRBD1. The CDR3 covers 18 residues. Germline lookup yields CDR1 SGHVS and CDR2 FNYEAQ. With V trimmed by 4 bases and J by 2 bases, 11 bases remained unmatched. The CDR3 DNA sequence: TGTGCCAGCAGCTACTACTCAACCGGGACAGGGGCTGGAAACACCATATATTTT. Protein sequence: CASSYYSTGTGAGNTIYF.

This rearrangement joins TRBV4-3 to TRBJ1-1; TRBD1 matches 10 bases. CDR1 and CDR2 from the germline V gene are LGHNA and YSLEER. The CDR3 extends over 16 amino acids. Trimming at V came to 1 base and at J to 3 bases, leaving 5 bases not matched to a gene. The CDR3 DNA is TGCGCCAGCAGCCAAGGGGACAGGGGATTATACACTGAAGCTTTCTTT. It specifies CASSQGDRGLYTEAFF.

The chain employs TRBV30 and TRBJ2-6; possible D gene TRBD1, 6 bases. Trimming removed 3 bases from V and 4 bases from J, with 13 bases in between. The CDR3 covers 15 residues. From germline, CDR1 is GTSNPN and CDR2 SVGIG (reference sequence). The CDR3, as DNA: TGTGCCTGGAGAAGGACAGCTACCGGGGCCAACGTCCTGACTTTC. Translated: CAWRRTATGANVLTF.

This clone was counted only a few times. The V call is TRBV4-1, the J call TRBJ2-2; TRBD2 agrees at 7 bases. V dropped 3 bases and J dropped 2; count of bases not matched to a gene: 6. Germline V gene data show CDR1 as MGHRA and CDR2 as YSYEKL. The CDR3 has 16 residues. The CDR3 loop reads CASSHPTSSNTGELFF. CDR3 coding DNA: TGCGCCAGCAGCCATCCGACTAGCAGTAACACCGGGGAGCTGTTTTTT.

The genes are TRBV9 and TRBJ2-5, with D tentatively TRBD1 (6 bases). Germline CDR1 SGDLS, CDR2 YYNGEE. V was shortened by 2 bases and J by 4 bases, with 9 bases between the two germline ends. The CDR3 spans 13 residues. The CDR3 here is CASSVQGLETQYF. The DNA of the CDR3 is TGTGCCAGCAGCGTGCAGGGGTTAGAGACCCAGTACTTC.

The chain combines TRBV9 with TRBJ2-3; 8 nucleotides agree with TRBD1. The CDR3 sequence is 14 residues long. Per germline, CDR1 SGDLS and CDR2 YYNGEE. Unmatched junction bases numbered 10, after V lost 2 bases and J lost 11 bases. The CDR3 bases are TGTGCCAGCAGCGTCGGGACAGGTATTCGTGGGCAGTATTTT. It translates to CASSVGTGIRGQYF.

This chain links TRBV7-2 with TRBJ2-5, with TRBD2 matching over 11 bases. Trimming at V came to 5 bases and at J to 5 bases, leaving 7 bases not matched to a gene. This CDR3 is 15 amino acids long. Germline V CDR1 and CDR2: SGHTA, FQGNSA. The CDR3 protein is CASSIRSGRAETQYF. CDR3 coding DNA: TGTGCCAGCAGCATACGTAGCGGGAGGGCGGAGACCCAGTACTTC.

The chain carries TRBV7-9 and TRBJ1-3; no reliable D call. Germline V gives CDR1 SEHNR, CDR2 FQNEAQ (reference sequence). This CDR3 comprises 14 residues. Trimming left V 8 bases short and J 0 bases short, with 11 bases between. CDR3 residues: CASFSAGSGNTIYF. DNA of the CDR3: TGTGCCAGCTTCAGTGCGGGCTCTGGAAACACCATATATTTT.

This clone is a singleton in its sample. The chain couples TRBV18 to TRBJ2-3, with D maybe TRBD2 (6 bases). CDR1 is KGHSH, CDR2 LQKENI, per germline. This CDR3 has 15 amino acids. V was trimmed by 2 bases and J by 6 bases, leaving 15 bases between them. The CDR3 sequence: CASSPLASVGDTQYF. CDR3 nucleotide sequence: TGTGCCAGCTCACCATTGGCTAGCGTTGGGGATACGCAGTATTTT.

V and J are TRBV19 and TRBJ2-2; TRBD1 aligns across 8 bases. The CDR3 extends over 19 amino acids. V was pared by 3 bases and J by 3 bases, with 15 bases of the junction left unmatched. In germline, CDR1 is LNHDA, CDR2 SQIVND (reference sequence). For the CDR3, the DNA is TGTGCCAGTAGTATGGACAGGGTCGGGTTAGTAATGGACACCGGGGAGCTGTTTTTT. Translation gives CASSMDRVGLVMDTGELFF. The full variable domain, in which reference TRBV19 and TRBJ2-2 provide the parts outside the CDR3, is DGGITQSPKYLFRKEGQNVTLSCEQNLNHDAMYWYRQDPGQGLRLIYYSQIVNDFQKGDIAEGYSVSREKKESFPLTVTSAQKNPTAFYLCASSMDRVGLVMDTGELFFGEGSRLTVL.

This chain links TRBV28 with TRBJ2-2, with 8 nucleotides matching TRBD2. CDR3 length equals 14 residues. After removal of 6 bases from V and 6 bases from J, the junction contained 6 bases not matched to a gene. Per germline, CDR1 MDHEN and CDR2 SYDVKM. The DNA for the CDR3 is TGTGCCAGCAGAGGCGGGACTAGTTCCGGGGAGCTGTTTTTT. Its translation is CASRGGTSSGELFF.

The rearrangement uses TRBV30 and TRBJ2-1; a weak D match, TRBD1 (6 bases). This CDR3 has 17 residues. The germline gives CDR1 GTSNPN, CDR2 SVGIG (reference sequence). V gave up 3 bases and J gave up 5 bases, with 23 bases separating them. CDR3 sequence: CAWSERNQGNWDNEQFF. As DNA, the CDR3 is TGTGCCTGGAGCGAACGTAACCAGGGGAATTGGGACAATGAGCAGTTCTTC.

CDR3: CSVISNTGELFF. CDR3 nucleotides: TGCAGCGTTATCTCGAACACCGGGGAGCTGTTTTTT. The chain uses TRBV29-1 and TRBJ2-2, with D unclear. V was pared by 5 bases and J by 0 bases, with 4 bases between. Germline loops: CDR1 SQVTM, CDR2 ANQGSEA. The CDR3 contains 12 residues.

This chain links TRBV10-3 with TRBJ2-5; 10 nucleotides line up with TRBD1. The DNA end lines up better with TRBJ2-7; the J call may be wrong. The germline V gene encodes CDR1 ENHRY and CDR2 SYGVKD. The CDR3 totals 15 residues. The DNA of the CDR3 is TGTGCCATCAGTGTATCCGGGACAGGGGACTACGAGCAGTACTTC. Encoded protein: CAISVSGTGDYEQYF.

The V and J genes are TRBV18 and TRBJ2-7; 11 nucleotides agree with TRBD2. The length of the CDR3 is 16 residues. With 5 bases clipped from V and 4 bases from J, the junction kept 10 bases outside the gene matches. CDR1 and CDR2 from the germline V gene are KGHSH and LQKENI. The DNA for the CDR3 is TGTGCCAGCTCAAGCGTGACTAGCGGGAAGGGATACGAGCAGTACTTC. Amino acids: CASSSVTSGKGYEQYF.